Following are 31 T cell receptor beta chains from one sample sequenced in a study of blood T cell repertoires in COVID-19. The table came from immunoSEQ multiplex PCR; TCRdb's copy has only in-frame clones and leaves some out. The sample yields approximately 61,000 clones, about 77% seen once. What was sequenced was peripheral blood. The receptors originated from a human donor in a cohort sampled during active COVID-19.

The chain employs TRBV10-3 and TRBJ2-5, with TRBD2 matching 13 bases. Trimming took 5 bases from V and 2 from J; bases not matched to a gene: 5. This CDR3 is built from 16 residues. Germline loops: CDR1 ENHRY, CDR2 SYGVKD. This chain's CDR3 is CAISPGTSGAQETQYF. The CDR3 nucleotides read TGTGCCATCAGTCCCGGGACTAGCGGGGCTCAAGAGACCCAGTACTTC.

The chain is built from TRBV27 and TRBJ1-4; D unclear. The germline V and J ends were trimmed by 0 bases and 3 bases, with 8 bases remaining between them. The CDR3 loop spans 15 amino acids. Germline V lookup: CDR1 MNHEY, CDR2 SMNVEV (reference sequence). The CDR3 sequence: CASSLSSGSNEKLFF. The CDR3 DNA sequence: TGTGCCAGCAGTTTATCTTCGGGGTCTAATGAAAAACTGTTTTTT.

The chain is built from TRBV7-8 and TRBJ1-6; 9 bases agree with TRBD1. With 5 bases clipped from V and 1 base from J, the junction kept 3 bases outside the gene matches. This CDR3 has 16 residues. Germline assignment: CDR1 SGHVS and CDR2 FQNEAQ. CDR3 region: CASSTQGASYNSPLHF. The CDR3 DNA reads TGTGCCAGCAGCACACAGGGGGCGTCCTATAATTCACCCCTCCACTTT.

The chain carries TRBV5-6 and TRBJ1-2; D is uncertain. CDR3 size: 14 residues. Germline values: CDR1 SGHDT, CDR2 YYEEEE. The V and J ends lost 0 bases and 2 bases respectively, with 8 bases between them. The CDR3 loop reads CASSLELGNYGYTF. CDR3 coding DNA: TGTGCCAGCAGCTTGGAGTTGGGCAACTATGGCTACACCTTC.

This chain uses TRBV5-1 with TRBJ2-7, with 8 bases matching TRBD2. The CDR3 spans 15 residues. Germline values: CDR1 SGHRS, CDR2 YFSETQ. V lost 0 bases to trimming and J lost 2 bases; unmatched junction nucleotides: 4. In nucleotides, the CDR3 is TGCGCCAGCAGCTTGGGTCTAGCGGGTACCTACGAGCAGTACTTC. Translating gives CASSLGLAGTYEQYF. Full variable domain (rest looked up from reference TRBV5-1 and TRBJ2-7): KAGVTQTPRYLIKTRGQQVTLSCSPISGHRSVSWYQQTPGQGLQFLFEYFSETQRNKGNFPGRFSGRQFSNSRSEMNVSTLELGDSALYLCASSLGLAGTYEQYFGPGTRLTVT.

The CDR3 DNA sequence: TGTGCCACCAGCAGAAGCACAGGGGGGTCAGATACGCAGTATTTT. Amino acid sequence: CATSRSTGGSDTQYF. V usage is TRBV15 and J usage is TRBJ2-3; 8 positions match TRBD1. The germline V gene has CDR1 LNHNV and CDR2 YYDKDF (reference sequence). This CDR3 region has 15 residues. V was pared by 2 bases and J by 4 bases, with 5 bases of the junction left unmatched.

CDR3 protein: CASRAGTSGPYEQYF. In nucleotides, the CDR3 is TGTGCCAGCAGGGCCGGGACTAGCGGGCCCTACGAGCAGTACTTC. The rearrangement uses TRBV3-1 (or the pseudogene TRBV3-2) and TRBJ2-7; 12 nucleotides align to TRBD2. J gave up 2 bases and V 6 bases, and 5 bases lay outside the gene matches. CDR1 is LGHDT, CDR2 YNNKEL, per germline (reference sequence). The CDR3 totals 15 residues.

V and J are TRBV28 and TRBJ1-1, with D perhaps matching TRBD1 (6 bases). The CDR3 extends over 15 amino acids. CDR1 is MDHEN and CDR2 is SYDVKM in the germline V gene. V was clipped by 6 bases and J by 6 bases, with 20 bases between them. CDR3 in amino acids: CASSETGTGRPEAFF. The CDR3 DNA sequence: TGTGCCAGCAGCGAAACAGGGACGGGGCGCCCTGAAGCTTTCTTT.

The chain employs TRBV4-2 and TRBJ1-1; 10 nucleotides match TRBD1. The J segment lost 5 bases and the V segment lost 0 bases, leaving 9 bases of the junction unmatched. Germline loops: CDR1 LGHNA, CDR2 YNFKEQ. CDR3 length: 17 residues. CDR3 sequence: CASSQDPTGGSGTEAFF. CDR3 coding DNA: TGTGCCAGCAGCCAAGATCCGACAGGGGGCTCGGGGACTGAAGCTTTCTTT.

This clone was seen ten or more times. V usage is TRBV28 and J usage is TRBJ1-5, with D possibly being TRBD1 (5 bases). Germline-derived CDR1 and CDR2 are MDHEN and SYDVKM. V was pared by 5 bases and J by 3 bases, with 17 bases between. CDR3 length equals 16 residues. This CDR3 is CASSPYPDSINQPQHF. CDR3 nucleotide sequence: TGTGCCAGCAGTCCCTACCCCGACAGCATCAATCAGCCCCAGCATTTT.

This clone occurred a few times. The chain recombines TRBV5-1 with TRBJ2-2; TRBD1 might be the D (6 bases). The germline V gene encodes CDR1 SGHRS and CDR2 YFSETQ. Trimming pared 4 bases from V and 4 bases from J, leaving 8 bases between. There are 13 residues in the CDR3. Here the CDR3 reads CASSQTGTGELFF. The DNA of the CDR3 is TGCGCCAGCAGCCAGACAGGCACCGGGGAGCTGTTTTTT.

This clone was observed a single time. The CDR3 sequence is CASSLDRGRTGNTIYF. The DNA for the CDR3 is TGTGCCAGCTCACTGGACAGGGGGCGGACTGGAAACACCATATATTTT. The V call is TRBV18, the J call TRBJ1-3, with 11 bases that match TRBD1. Germline CDR1 reads KGHSH; CDR2 reads LQKENI. The V gene end was trimmed by 4 bases and the J gene end by 2 bases; junction bases not matched to a gene: 4. This CDR3 spans 16 amino acids.

The gene calls are TRBV15 and TRBJ2-3; D is ambiguous. Between the trimmed V and J ends, which lost 4 bases and 6 bases, there was a span of 11 bases. Germline V gene data show CDR1 as LNHNV and CDR2 as YYDKDF (reference sequence). There are 13 residues in the CDR3. The CDR3 protein is CATSTQVRDTQYF. CDR3 DNA sequence: TGTGCCACCAGCACCCAGGTTCGGGATACGCAGTATTTT. The whole variable domain, filled in from reference TRBV15 and TRBJ2-3, reads DAMVIQNPRYQVTQFGKPVTLSCSQTLNHNVMYWYQQKSSQAPKLLFHYYDKDFNNEADTPDNFQSRRPNTSFCFLDIRSPGLGDTAMYLCATSTQVRDTQYFGPGTRLTVL.

The rearrangement joins TRBV5-4 to TRBJ1-1; D gene ambiguous. This CDR3 is 15 amino acids long. Germline V gene lookup returns CDR1 SGHNT and CDR2 YYREEE (reference sequence). Trimming cost V 3 bases and J 0 bases, with 12 bases left between them. The CDR3 loop reads CASSSFGILNTEAFF. CDR3 bases: TGTGCCAGCAGCTCCTTCGGTATTTTGAACACTGAAGCTTTCTTT.

This clone showed up just once. The chain joins TRBV5-4 to TRBJ1-4; the match to TRBD1 covers 10 bases. CDR3 length: 16 residues. V lost 0 bases, J lost 8 bases, and 7 bases stayed unmatched. The germline CDR1 and CDR2 sequences are SGHNT and YYREEE (reference sequence). The CDR3 DNA follows: TGTGCCAGCAGCTTGGCCCTGGGGACAGGGGAAGAAAAACTGTTTTTT. Its translation is CASSLALGTGEEKLFF.

The chain has TRBV2 and TRBJ1-1; possibly TRBD1 for D (5 bases). The V gene lost 4 bases and the J gene lost 0 bases, with 9 bases spanning the gap. Germline-derived CDR1 and CDR2 are SNHLY and FYNNEI. This CDR3 comprises 14 residues. As DNA, the CDR3 is TGTGCCAGCAGTGGACAGAGAATGAACACTGAAGCTTTCTTT. It yields the protein CASSGQRMNTEAFF.

CDR3 DNA: TGTGCCAGTAGTATAGAACAGACCGTGCTGTTTTTT. This codes for CASSIEQTVLFF. V and J are TRBV19 and TRBJ1-4; D is undetermined. V lost 0 bases to trimming and J lost 14 bases, with 10 bases between them. Germline V CDR1 and CDR2: LNHDA, SQIVND (reference sequence). CDR3 length: 12 residues.

This chain joins TRBV5-6 and TRBJ1-2, with D possibly matching TRBD1 (6 bases). The CDR3 length is 16 residues. The ends were cut back, 3 bases at V and 4 bases at J, with 19 bases in the middle. The germline CDR1 and CDR2 sequences are SGHDT and YYEEEE. The CDR3 here is CASSSKVAGASYGYTF. As DNA, the CDR3 is TGTGCCAGCAGCTCAAAAGTCGCAGGGGCCTCCTATGGCTACACCTTC.

The chain uses TRBV7-3 and TRBJ2-1; D remains unclear. The CDR3 runs to 15 residues. Trimming cost V 2 bases and J 0 bases, with 8 bases left between them. The germline V gene has CDR1 SGHTA and CDR2 FQGTGA. The CDR3, as DNA: TGTGCCAGCAGCTTAGTGAGTGGCTCCTACAATGAGCAGTTCTTC. Amino acid sequence: CASSLVSGSYNEQFF.

The gene calls are TRBV6-1 and TRBJ1-1; D ambiguous. The V end lost 2 bases, the J end lost 2 bases, and 9 bases lay between the germline ends. This CDR3 contains 14 residues. The germline gives CDR1 MNHNS, CDR2 SASEGT. The CDR3 DNA follows: TGTGCCAGCAGTGAACGGGAACCCAACACTGAAGCTTTCTTT. Its protein product is CASSEREPNTEAFF.

J is TRBJ2-1 and V is TRBV7-9, with 8 nucleotides matching TRBD1. Germline-derived CDR1 and CDR2 are SEHNR and FQNEAQ (reference sequence). Trimming removed 5 bases from V and 2 bases from J; junction bases left unmatched: 11. This CDR3 region has 17 residues. As DNA, the CDR3 is TGTGCCAGCAGCCCCCCCACCGGACAGGGAGCCTACAATGAGCAGTTCTTC. This sequence encodes CASSPPTGQGAYNEQFF.

The chain employs TRBV7-9 and TRBJ2-7; TRBD2 matches at 8 bases. The V segment lost 6 bases and the J segment 2 bases; nucleotides outside the gene matches: 6. The germline CDR1 and CDR2 sequences are SEHNR and FQNEAQ (reference sequence). The CDR3 is made up of 14 amino acids. In DNA form, the CDR3 reads TGTGCCAGCAGTCCACCGGGGGGGCCCTACGAGCAGTACTTC. Protein product: CASSPPGGPYEQYF.

This chain uses TRBV6-6 with TRBJ1-4; 7 positions match TRBD1. CDR1 is MNHNY, CDR2 SVGAGI, per germline (reference sequence). V shed 6 bases, J shed 3 bases, and the junction held 4 bases outside the gene matches. This CDR3 spans 14 amino acids. CDR3 region: CASSSTGPNEKLFF. The CDR3 bases are TGTGCCAGCAGCTCGACAGGGCCTAATGAAAAACTGTTTTTT.

V gene TRBV5-1 combines with J gene TRBJ1-1; D is unresolved. This CDR3 region has 15 residues. CDR1 and CDR2 from the germline V gene are SGHRS and YFSETQ. V lost 0 bases and J 0 bases, leaving 9 bases between the germline ends. The CDR3 loop is CASSLAAQLNTEAFF. In nucleotides, the CDR3 is TGCGCCAGCAGCTTGGCCGCTCAGTTGAACACTGAAGCTTTCTTT.

This clone was seen a single time. The chain recombines TRBV13 with TRBJ2-7, with D hard to call. The CDR3 loop spans 13 amino acids. V was shortened by 6 bases and J by 1 base, with 10 bases between the two germline ends. Germline values: CDR1 PRHDT, CDR2 FYEKMQ (reference sequence). DNA of the CDR3: TGTGCCAGCAGGCCAAGAGAGTCCTACGAGCAGTACTTC. Residues: CASRPRESYEQYF.

The chain has TRBV19 and TRBJ2-5; 9 bases are a match to TRBD2. Germline assignment: CDR1 LNHDA and CDR2 SQIVND (reference sequence). Germline trimming cut 4 bases from V and 5 bases from J; bases unmatched to any gene: 5. The CDR3 has 14 amino acids. In DNA form, the CDR3 reads TGTGCCAGTAGTAAGGGACTAGCAGGGGAGACCCAGTACTTC. Encoded protein: CASSKGLAGETQYF.

This clone appeared a few times. V gene TRBV10-2 combines with J gene TRBJ1-6, with a weak D call TRBD1 (6 bases). The germline V and J ends were trimmed by 6 bases and 10 bases, with 16 bases remaining between them. Germline V CDR1 and CDR2: WSHSY, SAAADI. The CDR3 is made up of 14 amino acids. The CDR3 sequence: CASRNIQGSSPLHF. The DNA for the CDR3 is TGCGCCAGCAGAAATATACAGGGAAGCTCACCCCTCCACTTT.

The V and J genes are TRBV7-2 and TRBJ2-2; 8 positions agree with TRBD1. Trimming at V came to 5 bases and at J to 3 bases, leaving 2 bases not matched to a gene. The germline V gene has CDR1 SGHTA and CDR2 FQGNSA. The CDR3 consists of 14 residues. The CDR3 region is CASSRDRHTGELFF. The CDR3 nucleotides read TGTGCCAGCAGCCGGGACAGGCACACCGGGGAGCTGTTTTTT. The variable domain in full, with the rest retrieved from reference TRBV7-2 and TRBJ2-2, is GAGVSQSPSNKVTEKGKDVELRCDPISGHTALYWYRQSLGQGLEFLIYFQGNSAPDKSGLPSDRFSAERTGGSVSTLTIQRTQQEDSAVYLCASSRDRHTGELFFGEGSRLTVL.

The chain is built from TRBV14 and TRBJ1-2, with TRBD1 identical over 8 bases. V trimming: 4 bases; J trimming: 5 bases; junction bases outside the gene matches: 6. Germline CDR1 SGHDN, CDR2 FVKESK. This CDR3 is 14 amino acids long. The chain's CDR3 is CASSRVTGGYGYTF. In DNA form, the CDR3 reads TGTGCCAGCAGCCGAGTAACAGGGGGTTATGGCTACACCTTC.

Here the CDR3 DNA reads TGTGCCAGTAGTATAGGGCAGAGGAAGGCAGACGAGCAGTACTTC. This translates into CASSIGQRKADEQYF. V gene TRBV19 combines with J gene TRBJ2-7; D is unresolved. The V and J ends lost 1 base and 5 bases respectively, with 15 bases between them. This CDR3 has 15 amino acids. Germline values: CDR1 LNHDA, CDR2 SQIVND (reference sequence).

The rearrangement links TRBV7-2 to TRBJ1-6, with D hard to call. The germline V and J ends were trimmed by 6 bases and 9 bases, with 18 bases remaining between them. The length of the CDR3 is 15 residues. Germline CDR1 and CDR2: SGHTA and FQGNSA. The DNA of the CDR3 is TGTGCCAGCAGGGTACAGAATCAATCCGGTTCACCCCTCCACTTT. Translation gives CASRVQNQSGSPLHF. The full variable domain, in which reference TRBV7-2 and TRBJ1-6 provide the parts outside the CDR3, is GAGVSQSPSNKVTEKGKDVELRCDPISGHTALYWYRQSLGQGLEFLIYFQGNSAPDKSGLPSDRFSAERTGGSVSTLTIQRTQQEDSAVYLCASRVQNQSGSPLHFGNGTRLTVT.